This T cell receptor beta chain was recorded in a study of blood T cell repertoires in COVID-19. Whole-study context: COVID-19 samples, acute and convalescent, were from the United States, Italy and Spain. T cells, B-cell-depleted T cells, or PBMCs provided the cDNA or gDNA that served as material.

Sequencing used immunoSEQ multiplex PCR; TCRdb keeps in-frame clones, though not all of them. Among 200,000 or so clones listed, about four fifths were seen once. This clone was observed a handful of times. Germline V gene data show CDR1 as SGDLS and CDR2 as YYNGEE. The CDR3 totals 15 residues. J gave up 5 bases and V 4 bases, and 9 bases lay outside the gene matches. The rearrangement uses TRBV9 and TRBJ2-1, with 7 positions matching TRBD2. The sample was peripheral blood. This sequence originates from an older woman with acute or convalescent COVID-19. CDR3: CASSPPGLADNEQFF. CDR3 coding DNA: TGTGCCAGCAGCCCGCCAGGGCTAGCGGACAATGAGCAGTTCTTC.